This is a list of T cell receptor beta chains from one sample in a study of T cell clonotyping in hematopoietic cell transplantation. Sequencing was performed with immunoSEQ multiplex PCR; in TCRdb, only in-frame clones are kept and a portion is missing. The sample has 15,000 to 20,000 clones; roughly 82% are singletons. Source: peripheral blood mononuclear cells, taken before stem cell transplant. The receptor source for this set is a man in his forties or fifties with acute myeloid leukemia. Some clones in this sample may be carry-over from other donors' samples. CDR3s include the opening cysteine and the closing phenylalanine or tryptophan. A D gene is named only where the DNA matches it firmly. Size values are once, few and many counts, or a class for expanded clones, and some rows have none.

abundance	j_gene	len	d_gene	v_gene	CDR3nt	CDR3aa
NA	TRBJ2-5	13	TRBD1	TRBV7-3	TGTGCCAGCAGCCGGGACAGGGTAGAGGAGCAGTACTTC	CASSRDRVEEQYF
NA	TRBJ2-7	15	TRBD1	TRBV4-1	TGCGCCAGCAGCCAAGCCTTCCTGACAGGGGATGAGCAGTACTTC	CASSQAFLTGDEQYF
NA	TRBJ1-6	15	NA	TRBV2	TGTGCCAGCCAGGAGGAGGCAGGGTATAATTCACCCCTCCACTTT	CASQEEAGYNSPLHF
NA	TRBJ2-7	13	TRBD2	TRBV19	TGTGCCAGTAGTACGCAACTAGCGGGGGAGCAGTACTTC	CASSTQLAGEQYF
NA	TRBJ2-6	18	NA	TRBV4-1	TGCGCCAGCAGCCAAGATTCACCAGGGCGCTCTGGGGCCAACGTCCTGACTTTC	CASSQDSPGRSGANVLTF
NA	TRBJ1-2	15	NA	TRBV2	TGTGCCAGCAGTGTGCAAGGAGCACGGGACTATGGCTACACCTTC	CASSVQGARDYGYTF
once	TRBJ2-5	14	NA	TRBV7-6	TGTGCCAGCAGCTCTGGGACCTACCAAGAGACCCAGTACTTC	CASSSGTYQETQYF
NA	TRBJ1-5	16	NA	TRBV7-6	TGTGCCAGCAGCTTAGGTGAAGGGGCCGACTCCTGGCCCCAGCATTTT	CASSLGEGADSWPQHF
NA	TRBJ1-5	14	NA	TRBV19	TGTGCCAGTAGTATTGCCGCGTCCAATCAGCCCCAGCATTTT	CASSIAASNQPQHF
few	TRBJ2-1	12	NA	TRBV5-6	TGTGCCAGCAGCCTTGTTGGCGATGAGCAGTTCTTC	CASSLVGDEQFF
once	TRBJ2-1	18	NA	TRBV5-4	TGTGCCAGCAGCTTGGCCCCGAGGGCGGGTCTGGCCTACAATGAGCAGTTCTTC	CASSLAPRAGLAYNEQFF
NA	TRBJ1-2	14	NA	TRBV11-2	TGTGCCAGCAGCTTAGAATGGGGCGGCTATGGCTACACCTTC	CASSLEWGGYGYTF
NA	TRBJ2-3	16	TRBD2	TRBV5-8	TGTGCCAGCAGCGCCTTCGGGGGGGGGATCACAGATACGCAGTATTTT	CASSAFGGGITDTQYF
NA	TRBJ1-6	14	NA	TRBV10-3	TGTGCCATCAGTGCCCGGATCGAAAATTCACCCCTCCACTTT	CAISARIENSPLHF
NA	TRBJ2-6	14	NA	TRBV19	TGTGCCAGTAGTATAGGTACCGGGGCCAACGTCCTGACTTTC	CASSIGTGANVLTF
once	TRBJ1-1	14	TRBD1	TRBV14	TGTGCCAGCAGACACAGGGGCTCGAACACTGAAGCTTTCTTT	CASRHRGSNTEAFF
NA	TRBJ2-2	17	NA	TRBV11-2	TGTGCCAGCAGCCCCCGTATCCTCAGGGAAAACACCGGGGAGCTGTTTTTT	CASSPRILRENTGELFF
NA	TRBJ1-2	16	NA	TRBV7-2	TGTGCCAGCAGCTTAGACTCTTCTAGGTGGGTCTATGGCTACACCTTC	CASSLDSSRWVYGYTF
NA	TRBJ1-1	16	TRBD1	TRBV5-1	TGCGCCAGCAGCCCCGGACAGGGCTACATGAACACTGAAGCTTTCTTT	CASSPGQGYMNTEAFF
NA	TRBJ2-7	17	TRBD1	TRBV6-1	TGTGCCAGCAGTGGGTTCCCGGGACAGCCCCCCTCCTACGAGCAGTACTTC	CASSGFPGQPPSYEQYF
NA	TRBJ2-2	15	TRBD2	TRBV5-1	TGCGCCTCCCAGGGACTAGCGGCTAACACCGGGGAGCTGTTTTTT	CASQGLAANTGELFF
few	TRBJ1-6	17	TRBD1	TRBV5-6	TGTGCCAGCAGCTTGAGGTCTATTGGGACAGGAAATTCACCCCTCCACTTT	CASSLRSIGTGNSPLHF
few	TRBJ2-7	12	NA	TRBV30	TGTGCCTGGGTGGACAGTACCTACGAGCAGTACTTC	CAWVDSTYEQYF
NA	TRBJ1-4	15	NA	TRBV7-2	TGTGCCAGCAGTACCGGTGGGGGGACTAATGAAAAACTGTTTTTT	CASSTGGGTNEKLFF
NA	TRBJ2-5	15	TRBD1	TRBV5-1	TGCGCCAGCAGCGAAGACAGGGGGACCCAAGAGACCCAGTACTTC	CASSEDRGTQETQYF
NA	TRBJ1-6	12	NA	TRBV2	TGTGCCAGCAGTGATACCATCGGGGCCCTCCACTTT	CASSDTIGALHF
NA	TRBJ1-4	13	TRBD1	TRBV27	TGTGCCAGCGCCGGACAGGGGGCTGAAAAACTGTTTTTT	CASAGQGAEKLFF
NA	TRBJ2-3	15	NA	TRBV4-1	TGCGCCAGCAGCCAAGAACGGGCTTCCACAGATACGCAGTATTTT	CASSQERASTDTQYF
NA	TRBJ1-2	14	NA	TRBV6-6	TGTGCCAGCACATTGACCCTAGCTAACTATGGCTACACCTTC	CASTLTLANYGYTF
once	TRBJ2-7	12	NA	TRBV7-2	TGTGCCAGCAGCGTAACAAACTACGAGCAGTACTTC	CASSVTNYEQYF
NA	TRBJ2-1	17	TRBD2	TRBV7-6	TGTGCCAGCAGCTTGGGGCCCGGGACTAGCGGGGAGAATGAGCAGTTCTTC	CASSLGPGTSGENEQFF
NA	TRBJ1-5	14	NA	TRBV7-8	TGTGCCAGCAGCACCGGACAGCACAATCAGCCCCAGCATTTT	CASSTGQHNQPQHF
NA	TRBJ2-5	14	NA	TRBV19	TGTGCCAGTAGTCGGACGAGTCCCAAAGAGACCCAGTACTTC	CASSRTSPKETQYF
NA	TRBJ2-5	15	NA	TRBV5-6	TGTGCCAGCAGCTTGAGGCAGATACGGGCAGAGACCCAGTACTTC	CASSLRQIRAETQYF
NA	TRBJ1-2	13	TRBD1	TRBV19	TGTGCCAGTCGGACAGGGGGCGCGGGAGGCTACACCTTC	CASRTGGAGGYTF
NA	TRBJ2-5	17	TRBD1	TRBV11-2	TGTGCCAGCAGCTTAGATTCACAGGGGATGTACCAAGAGACCCAGTACTTC	CASSLDSQGMYQETQYF
NA	TRBJ1-4	15	TRBD1	TRBV19	TGTGCCAGTAGAGGGGGGACAGGGCGAATTGAAAAACTGTTTTTT	CASRGGTGRIEKLFF
medium-sized	TRBJ1-1	12	NA	TRBV2	TGTGCCAGCAGTGGGGGGCTCACTGAAGCTTTCTTT	CASSGGLTEAFF
NA	TRBJ1-2	16	NA	TRBV4-3	TGCGCCAGCAGCCAGGCCGCCCAGGTAGCTAACTATGGCTACACCTTC	CASSQAAQVANYGYTF
once	TRBJ1-6	16	NA	TRBV25-1	TGTGCCAGCAGCGCGGCGGGGAGCTCCTATAATTCACCCCTCCACTTT	CASSAAGSSYNSPLHF
NA	TRBJ2-1	14	NA	TRBV7-2	TGTGCCAGCAGCTTAGGGGGGGGGCCTAATGAGCAGTTCTTC	CASSLGGGPNEQFF
NA	TRBJ2-7	13	NA	TRBV5-1	TGCGCCAGCAGCTTCGGCCAGCCCTACGAGCAGTACTTC	CASSFGQPYEQYF
NA	TRBJ2-7	13	NA	TRBV6-6	TGTGCCAGCAGGAGCGGACAGTCCTACGAGCAGTACTTC	CASRSGQSYEQYF
NA	TRBJ2-2	16	TRBD1	TRBV9	TGTGCCAGCAGCGTTGGGGACAGCTCCAACACCGGGGAGCTGTTTTTT	CASSVGDSSNTGELFF
NA	TRBJ2-6	17	NA	TRBV30	TGTGCCTGGAGTGTATCGGGCGTACTCTCTGGGGCCAACGTCCTGACTTTC	CAWSVSGVLSGANVLTF
NA	TRBJ2-3	12	NA	TRBV25-1	TGTGCCAGCAGTGAAAGGCCAGATACGCAGTATTTT	CASSERPDTQYF
NA	TRBJ1-2	15	NA	TRBV4-1	TGCGCCAGCAGCCAAGCCGAACACAGGCCCTATGGCTACACCTTC	CASSQAEHRPYGYTF